The next 5 T cell receptor beta chains were all read from a single sample in a study of glioma-infiltrating T cells after dendritic cell vaccination. Here immunoSEQ multiplex PCR was the method, and the copy in TCRdb shows in-frame clones only, minus some. The table lists 85,000 to 95,000 clones, around 84% of them singletons, with 15% to 19% in the top ten. The specimen comprised blood, sampled before dendritic cell vaccination. The receptor set was obtained from a human donor with glioblastoma.

CDR3: CASTPFRDYNEQFF. CDR3 bases: TGTGCCAGTACCCCTTTCCGGGACTACAATGAGCAGTTCTTC. This rearrangement joins TRBV19 to TRBJ2-1, with D tentatively TRBD2 (5 bases). The germline V and J ends were trimmed by 7 bases and 3 bases, with 13 bases remaining between them. The CDR3 sequence is 14 residues long. Germline loops: CDR1 LNHDA, CDR2 SQIVND (reference sequence). The complete variable domain, with remaining parts taken from reference TRBV19 and TRBJ2-1, reads DGGITQSPKYLFRKEGQNVTLSCEQNLNHDAMYWYRQDPGQGLRLIYYSQIVNDFQKGDIAEGYSVSREKKESFPLTVTSAQKNPTAFYLCASTPFRDYNEQFFGPGTRLTVL.

This chain uses TRBV19 with TRBJ2-7, with D possibly being TRBD1 (5 bases). Trimming removed 5 bases at V and 4 bases at J, with 12 bases between. The CDR3 is 13 amino acids. From germline, CDR1 is LNHDA and CDR2 SQIVND (reference sequence). CDR3 amino acids: CASSPDSPYEQYF. CDR3 nucleotide sequence: TGTGCCAGTAGTCCCGACAGCCCGTACGAGCAGTACTTC. Full variable domain (remainder filled in from reference TRBV19 and TRBJ2-7): DGGITQSPKYLFRKEGQNVTLSCEQNLNHDAMYWYRQDPGQGLRLIYYSQIVNDFQKGDIAEGYSVSREKKESFPLTVTSAQKNPTAFYLCASSPDSPYEQYFGPGTRLTVT.

This chain joins TRBV14 and TRBJ1-6; D not certain. V was shortened by 0 bases and J by 9 bases, with 6 bases between the two germline ends. The CDR3 sequence is 13 residues long. CDR1 and CDR2 (germline): SGHDN, FVKESK. CDR3 coding DNA: TGTGCCAGCAGCCAAGATAGAAGTTCACCCCTCCACTTT. Its protein product is CASSQDRSSPLHF.

The CDR3 loop is CASNPGNYGYTF. The CDR3 DNA is TGTGCCAGTAATCCCGGTAACTATGGCTACACCTTC. The V call is TRBV19, the J call TRBJ1-2; unclear D gene. This CDR3 spans 12 amino acids. Trimming stripped 7 bases from V and 1 base from J, with 7 bases between. Germline assignment: CDR1 LNHDA and CDR2 SQIVND (reference sequence).

J is TRBJ1-1 and V is TRBV11-2; 11 positions match TRBD1. Germline trimming cut 5 bases from V and 4 bases from J; bases unmatched to any gene: 9. Germline V gives CDR1 SGHAT, CDR2 FQNNGV. The CDR3 totals 16 residues. This CDR3 is CASSPYGTGGLTEAFF. The CDR3 coding sequence is TGTGCCAGCAGCCCATATGGGACAGGGGGTCTCACTGAAGCTTTCTTT.